This T cell receptor beta chain originates from a study of T cell responses to AZD1222 COVID-19 vaccine. General study results and limits: Females made up more of the donors, who were largely white British, and clonal diversity may have come out too low.

Sequencing used immunoSEQ multiplex PCR; TCRdb keeps in-frame clones, though not all of them. The data hold approximately 110,000 clones, with approximately 86% observed a single time. The V and J ends lost 3 bases and 6 bases, in that order; junction bases with no gene match: 1. CDR3 length: 13 amino acids. The germline CDR1 and CDR2 sequences are SGDLS and YYNGEE. To note about this clone: Its antigen is currently unknown.

Material: peripheral blood, obtained on day 0 of AZD1222 vaccination. The receptor comes from an adult in good health. The chain is built from TRBV9 and TRBJ1-1, with 11 bases that match TRBD1. This CDR3 is CASSGGQGAEAFF. CDR3 nucleotide sequence: TGTGCCAGCAGCGGGGGACAGGGGGCTGAAGCTTTCTTT. Filled out from reference TRBV9 and TRBJ1-1, the complete variable domain reads DSGVTQTPKHLITATGQRVTLRCSPRSGDLSVYWYQQSLDQGLQFLIQYYNGEERAKGNILERFSAQQFPDLHSELNLSSLELGDSALYFCASSGGQGAEAFFGQGTRLTVV.